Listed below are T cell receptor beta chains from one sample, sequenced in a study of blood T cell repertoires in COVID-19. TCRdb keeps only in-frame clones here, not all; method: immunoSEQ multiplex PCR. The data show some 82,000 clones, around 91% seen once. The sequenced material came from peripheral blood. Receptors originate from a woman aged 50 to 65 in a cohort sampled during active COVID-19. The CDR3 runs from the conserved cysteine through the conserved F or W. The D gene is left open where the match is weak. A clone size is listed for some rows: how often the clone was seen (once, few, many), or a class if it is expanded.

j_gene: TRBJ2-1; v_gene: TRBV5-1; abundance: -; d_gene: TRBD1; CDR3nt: TGCGCCAGCAGCTTGAGACAGGGTTCCAGCGATGAGCAGTTCTTC; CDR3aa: CASSLRQGSSDEQFF
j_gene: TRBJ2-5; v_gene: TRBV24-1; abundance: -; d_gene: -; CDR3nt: TGTGCCACCAGTGAGCAGGGCACCCGCTTAGAGACCCAGTACTTC; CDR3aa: CATSEQGTRLETQYF
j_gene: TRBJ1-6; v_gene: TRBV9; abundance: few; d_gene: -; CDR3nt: TGTGCCAGCAGCGTAGATGCAGGCACCTATAATTCACCCCTCCACTTT; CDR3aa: CASSVDAGTYNSPLHF
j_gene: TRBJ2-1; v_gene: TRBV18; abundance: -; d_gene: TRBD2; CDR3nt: TGTGCCAGCTCACAACTAGCGACTCTGGCCCTCAATGAGCAGTTCTTC; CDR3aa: CASSQLATLALNEQFF
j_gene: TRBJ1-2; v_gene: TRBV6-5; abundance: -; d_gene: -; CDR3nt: TGTGCCAGCAGGACAGCAGCTAACTATGGCTACACCTTC; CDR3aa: CASRTAANYGYTF
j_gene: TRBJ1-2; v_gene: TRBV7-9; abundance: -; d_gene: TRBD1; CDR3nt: TGTGCCAGCAGCTTAAGTTCCGGACAGGGTTTGTATGACACCTTC; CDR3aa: CASSLSSGQGLYDTF
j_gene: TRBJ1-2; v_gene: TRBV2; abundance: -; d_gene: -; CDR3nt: TGTGCCAGCAGTGAAGCGACAAGGGGTACGGGCTACACCTTC; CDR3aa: CASSEATRGTGYTF
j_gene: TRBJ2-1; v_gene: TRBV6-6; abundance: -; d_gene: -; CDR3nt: TGTGCCAGCACAGCAGGAAACGTTTCTAAGGATGAGCAGTTCTTC; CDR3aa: CASTAGNVSKDEQFF
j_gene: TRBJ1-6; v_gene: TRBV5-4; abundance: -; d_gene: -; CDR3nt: TGTGCCAGCAGCTTGGGTCGCTATAATTCACCCCTCCACTTT; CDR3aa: CASSLGRYNSPLHF
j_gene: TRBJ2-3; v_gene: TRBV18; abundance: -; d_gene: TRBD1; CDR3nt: TGTGCCAGCTCACCGAAGGGACAGAACACAGATACGCAGTATTTT; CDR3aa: CASSPKGQNTDTQYF
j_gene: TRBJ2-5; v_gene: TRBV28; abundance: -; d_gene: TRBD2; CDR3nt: TGTGCCAGCAGCCTAGGGCTAACTAGCGGAGAGACCCAGTACTTC; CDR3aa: CASSLGLTSGETQYF
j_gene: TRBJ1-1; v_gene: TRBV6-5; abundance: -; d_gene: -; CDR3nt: TGTGCCAGCAGTTACTCGATCGGGGTTCCCACTGAAGCTTTCTTT; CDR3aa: CASSYSIGVPTEAFF
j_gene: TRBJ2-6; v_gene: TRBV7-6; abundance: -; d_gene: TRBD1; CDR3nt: TGTGCCAGCAGCTTATCGCACAGGGGTAGTGGGGCCAACGTCCTGACTTTC; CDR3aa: CASSLSHRGSGANVLTF
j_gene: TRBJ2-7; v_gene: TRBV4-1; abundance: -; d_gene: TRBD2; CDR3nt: TGCGCCAGCAGCCAAGGATGGGGGGGCGAGCAGTACTTC; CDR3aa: CASSQGWGGEQYF
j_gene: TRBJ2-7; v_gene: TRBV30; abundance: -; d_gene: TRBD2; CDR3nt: TGTGCCTGGAGTGTCGGGGGGGTAGCCTACGAGCAGTACTTC; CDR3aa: CAWSVGGVAYEQYF
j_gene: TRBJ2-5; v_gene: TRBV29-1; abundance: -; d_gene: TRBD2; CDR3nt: TGCAGCGTTGGCCTAGCGGGAGGAGAGACCCAGTACTTC; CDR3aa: CSVGLAGGETQYF
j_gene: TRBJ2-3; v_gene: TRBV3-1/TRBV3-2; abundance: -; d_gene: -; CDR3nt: TGTGCCAGCAGCCAAGTTAGGGGACTGTACACAGATACGCAGTATTTT; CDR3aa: CASSQVRGLYTDTQYF
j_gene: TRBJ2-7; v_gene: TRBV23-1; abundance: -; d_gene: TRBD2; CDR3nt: TGCGCCAGCAGGGGACTAGCGGGAGTTGAGCAGTACTTC; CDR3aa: CASRGLAGVEQYF
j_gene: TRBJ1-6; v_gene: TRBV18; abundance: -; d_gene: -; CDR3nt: TGTGCCAGCTCACCAAAGGAGCATTCACCCCTCCACTTT; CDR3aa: CASSPKEHSPLHF
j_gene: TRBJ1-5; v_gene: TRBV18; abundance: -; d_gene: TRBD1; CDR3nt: TGTGCCAGCTCACCGGACAGGGGCAATCAGCCCCAGCATTTT; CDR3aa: CASSPDRGNQPQHF
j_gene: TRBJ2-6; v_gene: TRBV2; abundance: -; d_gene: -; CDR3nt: TGTGCCAGCTGGAGCTCTGGGGCCAACGTCCTGACTTTC; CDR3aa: CASWSSGANVLTF
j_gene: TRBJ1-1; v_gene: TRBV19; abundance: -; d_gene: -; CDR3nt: TGTGCCAGTAGTATTAGCGGGGTCCCTATAGTTGGCACTGAAGCTTTCTTT; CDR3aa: CASSISGVPIVGTEAFF
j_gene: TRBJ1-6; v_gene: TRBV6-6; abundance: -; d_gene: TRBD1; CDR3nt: TGTGCCAGCAGTCGAACAGGGGGTATTGAGGGGACACCCCTCCACTTT; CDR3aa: CASSRTGGIEGTPLHF
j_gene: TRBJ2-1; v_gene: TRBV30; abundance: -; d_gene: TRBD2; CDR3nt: TGTGCCTGGAGGGTGGCTAGCGGGGGGGCGGGGGAGCAGTTCTTC; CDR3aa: CAWRVASGGAGEQFF
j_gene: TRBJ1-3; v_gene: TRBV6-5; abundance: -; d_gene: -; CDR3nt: TGTGCCAGCAGGATTGGACAATTGGGAAACACCATATATTTT; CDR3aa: CASRIGQLGNTIYF
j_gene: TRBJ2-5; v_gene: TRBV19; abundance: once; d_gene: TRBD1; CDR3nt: TGTGCCAGTAGTATAGCCCTAGGGACAGGGCAAGAGACCCAGTACTTC; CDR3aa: CASSIALGTGQETQYF
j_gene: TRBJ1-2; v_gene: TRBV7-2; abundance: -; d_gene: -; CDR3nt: TGTGCCAGCAGCCCGGGGGGGCGGAGCTATGGCTACACCTTC; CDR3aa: CASSPGGRSYGYTF
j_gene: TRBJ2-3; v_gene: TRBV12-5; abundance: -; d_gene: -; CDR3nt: TGTGCTAGTCGAGGGGGAGCCTCTAGGACAGATACGCAGTATTTT; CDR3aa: CASRGGASRTDTQYF
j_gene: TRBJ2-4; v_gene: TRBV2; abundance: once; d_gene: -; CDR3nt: TGTGCCAGCAGTGAAGCGCCTAGCCCAGCCAAAAACATTCAGTACTTC; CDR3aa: CASSEAPSPAKNIQYF
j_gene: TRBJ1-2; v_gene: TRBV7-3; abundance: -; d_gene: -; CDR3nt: TGTGCCAGCAGCTTTAGCGGGGGGCGCCGCTATGGCTACACCTTC; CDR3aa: CASSFSGGRRYGYTF
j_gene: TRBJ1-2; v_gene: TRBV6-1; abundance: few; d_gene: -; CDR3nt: TGTGCCAGCAGTGACTGGTGGGCCTCAGCTAACTATGGCTACACCTTC; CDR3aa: CASSDWWASANYGYTF
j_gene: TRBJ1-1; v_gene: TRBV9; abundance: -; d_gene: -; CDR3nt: TGTGCCAGCAGCGGAGAATCAGGGGTGACTGAAGCTTTCTTT; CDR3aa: CASSGESGVTEAFF
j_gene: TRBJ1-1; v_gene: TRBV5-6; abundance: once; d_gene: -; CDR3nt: TGTGCCAGCAGCCGCCCGGGGACTGAAGCTTTCTTT; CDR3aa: CASSRPGTEAFF
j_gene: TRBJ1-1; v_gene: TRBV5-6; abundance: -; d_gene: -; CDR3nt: TGTGCCAGCAGCTGGGTCTGGACACCTAACACTGAAGCTTTCTTT; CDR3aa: CASSWVWTPNTEAFF
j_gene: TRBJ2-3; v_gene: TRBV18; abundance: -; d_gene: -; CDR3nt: TGTGCCAGCTCGCGAACTGATAGCACAGATACGCAGTATTTT; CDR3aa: CASSRTDSTDTQYF
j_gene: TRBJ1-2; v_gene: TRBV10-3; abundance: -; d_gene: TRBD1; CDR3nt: TGTGTCAAAGGAACAGGGGTGGGGCGGTATGGCTACACCTTC; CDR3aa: CVKGTGVGRYGYTF
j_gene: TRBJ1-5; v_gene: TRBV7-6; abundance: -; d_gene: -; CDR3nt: TGTGCCAGCAGCAGTATAGACACCAGCAATCAGCCCCAGCATTTT; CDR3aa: CASSSIDTSNQPQHF
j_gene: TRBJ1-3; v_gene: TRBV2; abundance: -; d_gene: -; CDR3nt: TGTGCCAGCAGTGAACAGGGGACGGGCTCTGGAAACACCATATATTTT; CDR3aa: CASSEQGTGSGNTIYF
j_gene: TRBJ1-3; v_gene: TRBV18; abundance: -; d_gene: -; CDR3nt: TGTGCCAGCACCTCAAGGGGCACCATATATTTT; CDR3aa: CASTSRGTIYF
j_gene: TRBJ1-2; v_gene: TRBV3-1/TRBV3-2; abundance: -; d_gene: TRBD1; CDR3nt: TGTGCCAGCAGCCAAGATTTGTTGGGCCCCAGGGGGCAGAACTATGGCTACACCTTC; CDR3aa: CASSQDLLGPRGQNYGYTF